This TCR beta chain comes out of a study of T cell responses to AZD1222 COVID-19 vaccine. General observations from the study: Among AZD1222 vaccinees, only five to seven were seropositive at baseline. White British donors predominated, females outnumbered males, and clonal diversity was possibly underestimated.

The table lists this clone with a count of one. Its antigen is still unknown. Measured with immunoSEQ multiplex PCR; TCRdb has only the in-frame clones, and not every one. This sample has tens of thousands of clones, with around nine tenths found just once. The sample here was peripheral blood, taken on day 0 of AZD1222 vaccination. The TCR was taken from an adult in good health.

This CDR3 is CASSPGLAGVRTNTGELFF. As DNA, the CDR3 is TGCGCCAGCAGCCCAGGACTAGCGGGAGTAAGGACGAACACCGGGGAGCTGTTTTTT. The V and J genes are TRBV5-1 and TRBJ2-2; 13 bases align to TRBD2. The germline gives CDR1 SGHRS, CDR2 YFSETQ. This CDR3 contains 19 residues. V was clipped by 4 bases and J by 0 bases; unmatched bases: 9. Supplemented by reference TRBV5-1 and TRBJ2-2, the full variable domain reads KAGVTQTPRYLIKTRGQQVTLSCSPISGHRSVSWYQQTPGQGLQFLFEYFSETQRNKGNFPGRFSGRQFSNSRSEMNVSTLELGDSALYLCASSPGLAGVRTNTGELFFGEGSRLTVL.